The present TCR beta chain was sequenced within a study of cytomegalovirus exposure and HLA in healthy donors. TCRdb keeps only in-frame clones here, not all; method: immunoSEQ multiplex PCR. The data hold 110,000 to 150,000 clones, with 89% observed a single time. This clone was counted a single time. The germline V gene encodes CDR1 MDHEN and CDR2 SYDVKM. The length of the CDR3 is 19 residues. Trimming stripped 1 base from V and 0 bases from J, with 16 bases between. The receptor's source is a woman aged 18-29 years in good health and CMV-seropositive. The rearrangement joins TRBV28 to TRBJ1-6; no clear D. Specimen: PBMCs. CDR3: CASSLSRAYPSSYNSPLHF. The CDR3 DNA is TGTGCCAGCAGTTTATCTCGAGCGTACCCGAGCTCCTATAATTCACCCCTCCACTTT.